This T cell receptor (beta chain) stems from a study of shared clonotypes between healthy human individuals. Study-wide results and limits: The authors expected sequencing depth to affect clonotype sharing among donors. Enrolling few donors narrowed the genetic and exposure-history diversity that was represented.

The CD4+ fraction was divided into a CD45RA+ naive subset and a CD45RA-negative memory subset. Assay used: immunoSEQ multiplex PCR; TCRdb lists only in-frame clones, some missing. The profile shows more than 2 million clones, roughly 96% of them singletons. This CDR3 is built from 13 residues. The V gene lost 5 bases and the J gene lost 9 bases, with 16 bases spanning the gap. CDR1 ENHRY and CDR2 SYGVKD come from the germline V gene. Details on this clone: Its cognate antigen is unknown.

The source material was naive CD4+ T cells sorted from blood. Subset defined: CD45RA+ positively selected. V gene TRBV10-3 combines with J gene TRBJ2-5; tentatively, D is TRBD2 (5 bases). This receptor was identified in a man aged 18 to 29 in good health. CDR3 nucleotides: TGTGCCATCAGTCTGGGGTTAGAGGAGGCCCAGTACTTC. It specifies CAISLGLEEAQYF.